This T cell receptor (beta chain) is from a study of human T cells and chemical hapten exposure. Study overall: TCR yields differed between samples (mainly from small differences in pooled library volume).

Time point meaning: pre-sensitization, week 0. Sample treatment: therapeutic diphenylcyclopropenone sensitization with weekly scalp DPC. Each cDNA molecule in the library carried unique molecular identifiers. TCRdb re-called the RACE reads with MiXCR, one entry per CDR3 protein. Here the sample spans over 300,000 distinct CDR3 sequences, 4.5% to 5.5% being singletons. This clonotype was observed a few times. The antigen remains undetermined. Whole-study results and caveats: The study found that DPC sensitization did not change TCRs above 1 in 1000 frequency. Counts of expanded TCRs (at PT1) showed a positive correlation with patch test score.

V lost 6 bases and J lost 3; bases outside the gene matches: 4. The CDR3 is 13 amino acids. Germline V lookup: CDR1 SQVTM, CDR2 ANQGSEA. This receptor was obtained from a woman between 50 and 59 years old with alopecia areata. Some clones in this sample may be carry-over from other donors' samples. The source material was whole blood, sampled in connection with sensitization to the hapten diphenylcyclopropenone (DPC). The chain joins TRBV29-1 to TRBJ1-4; 7 bases align to TRBD1. CDR3 nucleotides: TGCAGCGTGGTGACAGGGCCTAATGAAAAACTGTTTTTT. Translation gives CSVVTGPNEKLFF.